This record concerns one T cell receptor (beta chain) sequence. Its antigen is unknown. V was trimmed by 4 bases and J by 8 bases, leaving 24 bases between them. Germline V gives CDR1 SGHVS, CDR2 FNYEAQ. The CDR3 loop spans 17 amino acids. CD45RO-negative, CCR7-positively selected cells formed the naive CD8 fraction, excluding terminally differentiated effector memory CD45RA+ cells. The study ran the assay at deep level. Data came from immunoSEQ multiplex PCR; TCRdb stores just in-frame clones and leaves some out. The table has around 600,000 clones, 95% to 98% seen once. The data are from a study of shared clonotypes between healthy human individuals. Study details: The plates for each donor numbered three CD4 naive, three CD4 memory, two CD8 naive and one CD8 memory. Study findings and constraints: Only a few donors were included, so the genetic and exposure-history diversity represented was limited. A few donors had around 5% of their naive CD4 clonotypes in common.

The TCR comes from a man between 25 and 39 years old in good health. Material: naive CD8+ T cells sorted from blood. The gene calls are TRBV7-6 and TRBJ2-1, with a weak D call TRBD1 (6 bases). This CDR3 is CASSSPNFTQGSYEQFF. The DNA for the CDR3 is TGTGCCAGCAGCTCCCCGAACTTTACACAGGGTAGCTATGAGCAGTTCTTC. Together with reference TRBV7-6 and TRBJ2-1, the CDR3 gives the full variable domain: GAGVSQSPRYKVTKRGQDVALRCDPISGHVSLYWYRQALGQGPEFLTYFNYEAQQDKSGLPNDRFSAERPEGSISTLTIQRTEQRDSAMYRCASSSPNFTQGSYEQFFGPGTRLTVL.